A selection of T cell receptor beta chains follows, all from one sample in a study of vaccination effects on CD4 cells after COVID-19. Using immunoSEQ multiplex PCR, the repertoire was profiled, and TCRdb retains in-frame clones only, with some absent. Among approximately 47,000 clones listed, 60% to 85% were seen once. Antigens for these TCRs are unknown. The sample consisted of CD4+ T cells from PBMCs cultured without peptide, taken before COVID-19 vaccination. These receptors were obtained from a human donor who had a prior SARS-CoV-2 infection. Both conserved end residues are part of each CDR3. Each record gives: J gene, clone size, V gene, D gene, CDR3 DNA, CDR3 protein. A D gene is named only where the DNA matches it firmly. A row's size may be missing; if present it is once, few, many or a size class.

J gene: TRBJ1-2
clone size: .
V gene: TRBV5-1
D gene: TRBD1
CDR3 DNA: TGCGCCAGCAGCTTCGGACAGGGGGGGGATGGCTACACCTTC
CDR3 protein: CASSFGQGGDGYTF

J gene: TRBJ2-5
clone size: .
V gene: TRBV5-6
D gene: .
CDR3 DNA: TGTGCCAGCAGCTTGCTGGAGACCCAGTACTTC
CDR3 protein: CASSLLETQYF

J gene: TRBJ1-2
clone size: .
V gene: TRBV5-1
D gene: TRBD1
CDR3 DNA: TGCGCCAGCAGCGGTGAACCGCTGGGACAGTCTGTTCGTGGCTACACCTTC
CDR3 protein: CASSGEPLGQSVRGYTF

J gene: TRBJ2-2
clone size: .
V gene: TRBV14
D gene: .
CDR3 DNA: TGTGCCAGCAGCCCGTCCCGATACCTCACCGGGGAGCTGTTTTTT
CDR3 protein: CASSPSRYLTGELFF

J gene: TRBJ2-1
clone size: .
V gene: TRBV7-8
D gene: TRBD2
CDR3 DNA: TGTGCCAGCAGCTCCCAGACTAGCGGGGGGCGGGGTGAGCAGTTCTTC
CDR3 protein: CASSSQTSGGRGEQFF

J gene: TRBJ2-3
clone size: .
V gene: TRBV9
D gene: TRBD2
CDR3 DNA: TGTGCCAGCAGCGCGCGGGGGACCCTAAGCACAGATACGCAGTATTTT
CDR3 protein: CASSARGTLSTDTQYF

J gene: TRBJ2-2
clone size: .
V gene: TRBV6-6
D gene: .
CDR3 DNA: TGTGCCAGCAGTGGGAGGACGGGGAACACCGGGGAGCTGTTTTTT
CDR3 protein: CASSGRTGNTGELFF

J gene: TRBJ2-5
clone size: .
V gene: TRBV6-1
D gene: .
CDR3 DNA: TGTGCCAGCAGTGAAGTGCTAGCCGAGACCCAGTACTTC
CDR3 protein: CASSEVLAETQYF

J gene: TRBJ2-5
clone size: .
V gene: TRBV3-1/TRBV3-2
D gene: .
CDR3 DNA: TGTGCCAGCAGCATCGGGGTTGCGGAGACCCAGTACTTC
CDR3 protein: CASSIGVAETQYF

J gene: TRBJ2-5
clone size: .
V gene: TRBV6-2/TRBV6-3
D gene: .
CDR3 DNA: TGTGCCAGCAGTTACGCCGTCCAAGAGACCCAGTACTTC
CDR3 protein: CASSYAVQETQYF

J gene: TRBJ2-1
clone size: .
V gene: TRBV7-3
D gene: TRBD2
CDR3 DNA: TGTGCCAGCAGCGGCCAGGGACTAGCGGGGGAGGGAAGTGAGCAGTTCTTC
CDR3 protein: CASSGQGLAGEGSEQFF

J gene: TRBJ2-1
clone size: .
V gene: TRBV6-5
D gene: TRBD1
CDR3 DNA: TGTGCCAGCAGTAAGGACAGGGGATACAATGAGCAGTTCTTC
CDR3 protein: CASSKDRGYNEQFF

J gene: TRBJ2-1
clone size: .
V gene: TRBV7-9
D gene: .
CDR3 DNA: TGTGCCAGCAGCTTAAACCCGCCTGGGCATGAGCAGTTCTTC
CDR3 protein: CASSLNPPGHEQFF

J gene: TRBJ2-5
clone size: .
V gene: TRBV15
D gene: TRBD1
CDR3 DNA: TGTGCCACCAGCCCACGGACAGGGGGAGAGACCCAGTACTTC
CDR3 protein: CATSPRTGGETQYF

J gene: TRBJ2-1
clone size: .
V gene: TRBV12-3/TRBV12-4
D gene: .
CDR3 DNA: TGTGCCAGCAGTTCGGGACATCGCAATGAGCAGTTCTTC
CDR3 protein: CASSSGHRNEQFF

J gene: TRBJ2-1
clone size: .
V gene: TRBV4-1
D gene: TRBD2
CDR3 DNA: TGCGCCAGCAGCCAAGATCGGTTCGGACTAGCTCTGACCAATGAGCAGTTCTTC
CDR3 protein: CASSQDRFGLALTNEQFF

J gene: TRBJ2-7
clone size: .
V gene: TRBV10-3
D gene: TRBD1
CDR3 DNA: TGTGCCATCACAACCGGGACAGGGTCCCACGAGCAGTACTTC
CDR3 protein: CAITTGTGSHEQYF

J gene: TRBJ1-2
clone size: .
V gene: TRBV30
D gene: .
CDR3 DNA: TGTGCCTGGAGTATCAACTATGGCTACACCTTC
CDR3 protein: CAWSINYGYTF

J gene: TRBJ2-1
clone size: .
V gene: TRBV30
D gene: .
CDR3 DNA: TGTGCCTGGAGTAGGGGGAGGAGCTACAATGAGCAGTTCTTC
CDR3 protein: CAWSRGRSYNEQFF

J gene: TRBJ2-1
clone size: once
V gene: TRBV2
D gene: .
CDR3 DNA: TGTGCCAGCAGGGGGCAAGGGTCCTACAATGAGCAGTTCTTC
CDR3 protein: CASRGQGSYNEQFF

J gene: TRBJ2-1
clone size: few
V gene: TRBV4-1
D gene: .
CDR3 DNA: TGCGCCAGCAGCCAACCCAGGGAAATCCTCCGTGAGCAGTTCTTC
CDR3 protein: CASSQPREILREQFF

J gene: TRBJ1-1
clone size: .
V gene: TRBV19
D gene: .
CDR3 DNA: TGTGCCAGTAGTCCCCACTGGGCGAGCATGGGCACTGAAGCTTTCTTT
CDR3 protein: CASSPHWASMGTEAFF

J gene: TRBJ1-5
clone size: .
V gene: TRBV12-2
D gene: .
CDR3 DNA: TGTGCAAGTCGCTTAGCGCGGACAGGGGGCAATCCTAATCAGCCCCAGCATTTT
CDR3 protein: CASRLARTGGNPNQPQHF

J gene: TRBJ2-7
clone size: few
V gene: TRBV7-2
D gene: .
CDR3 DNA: TGTGCCAGCAGCTTGTTCTCTGGCGGGGCCTCCTACGAGCAGTACTTC
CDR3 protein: CASSLFSGGASYEQYF

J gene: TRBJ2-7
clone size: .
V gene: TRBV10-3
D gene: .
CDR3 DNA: TGTGCCATCACCATGGGACCAAACCGGTACGAGCAGTACTTC
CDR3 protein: CAITMGPNRYEQYF

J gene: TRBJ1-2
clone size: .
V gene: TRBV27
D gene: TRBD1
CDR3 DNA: TGTGCCAGCAGTCCCTTAGGGGACAGAATCTACACCTTC
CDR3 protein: CASSPLGDRIYTF

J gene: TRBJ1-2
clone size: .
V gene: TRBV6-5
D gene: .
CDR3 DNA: TGTGCCAGCAGTTACGACAACCGGGACCCAGTCTATGGCTACACCTTC
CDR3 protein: CASSYDNRDPVYGYTF

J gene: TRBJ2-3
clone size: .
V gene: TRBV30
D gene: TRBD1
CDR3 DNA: TGTGCCTGGTCTAAGGGACAGTCGGGGGATACGCAGTATTTT
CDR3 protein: CAWSKGQSGDTQYF